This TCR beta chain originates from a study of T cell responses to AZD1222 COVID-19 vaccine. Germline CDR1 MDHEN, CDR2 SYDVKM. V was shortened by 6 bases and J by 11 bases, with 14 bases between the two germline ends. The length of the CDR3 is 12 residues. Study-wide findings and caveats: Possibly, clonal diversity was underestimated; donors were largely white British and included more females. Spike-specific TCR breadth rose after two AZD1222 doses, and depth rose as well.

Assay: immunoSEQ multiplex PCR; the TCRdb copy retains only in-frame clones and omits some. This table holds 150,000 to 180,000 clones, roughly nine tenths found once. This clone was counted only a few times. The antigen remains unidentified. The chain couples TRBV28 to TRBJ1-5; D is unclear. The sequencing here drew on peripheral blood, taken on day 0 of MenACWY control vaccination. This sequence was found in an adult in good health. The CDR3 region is CASSTPGVAQHF. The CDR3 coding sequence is TGTGCCAGCAGCACGCCAGGAGTCGCCCAGCATTTT.